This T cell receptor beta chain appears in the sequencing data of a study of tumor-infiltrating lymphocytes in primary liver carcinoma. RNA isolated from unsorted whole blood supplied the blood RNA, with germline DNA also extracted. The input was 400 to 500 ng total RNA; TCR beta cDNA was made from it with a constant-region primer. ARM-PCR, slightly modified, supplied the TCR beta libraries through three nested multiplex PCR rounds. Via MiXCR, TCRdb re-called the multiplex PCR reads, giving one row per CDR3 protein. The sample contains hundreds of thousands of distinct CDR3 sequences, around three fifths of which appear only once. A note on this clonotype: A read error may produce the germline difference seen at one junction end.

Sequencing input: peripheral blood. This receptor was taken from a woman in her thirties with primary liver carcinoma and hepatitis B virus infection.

CDR3 region: CATSYSGGTTETQYF. CDR3 DNA sequence: TGTGCCACCAGTTACTCCGGTGGGACTACAGAGACCCAGTACTTC. The rearrangement uses TRBV6-2 or TRBV6-3 and TRBJ2-5, with TRBD2 matching over 7 bases. This CDR3 has 15 amino acids. Germline CDR1 reads MNHEY; CDR2 reads SVGEGT.